This is a list of T cell receptor beta chains from one sample in a study of cytomegalovirus exposure and HLA in healthy donors. Profiled with immunoSEQ multiplex PCR; TCRdb holds only in-frame clones, not every one. The sample contains roughly 100,000 clones, approximately 76% of which appear only once. Sequenced input: PBMCs. The receptors were sampled from a middle-aged man in good health and CMV-seronegative. Each CDR3 is given with its conserved first and last residue. D genes are given only for firm matches. Clone size is not always given. Where it is, it says once, few, many or a class for expanded clones.

cdr3_aa cdr3_nt clone_size j_call v_call d_call
CASSVEGQGSDEQFF TGTGCCAGCAGCGTAGAGGGACAGGGGAGCGATGAGCAGTTCTTC NA TRBJ2-1 TRBV9 TRBD1
CASSQGTMTFTEAFF TGCGCCAGCAGCCAAGGGACTATGACTTTCACTGAAGCTTTCTTT NA TRBJ1-1 TRBV4-3 NA
CASSEGHSTDTQYF TGTGCCAGCAGCGAGGGACATAGCACAGATACGCAGTATTTT NA TRBJ2-3 TRBV11-3 NA
CASSSQSGQGVYGYTF TGTGCCAGCAGCTCTCAGAGCGGACAGGGGGTCTATGGCTACACCTTC few TRBJ1-2 TRBV7-9 TRBD1
CASSATVNSPLHF TGTGCCAGCAGTGCGACAGTAAATTCACCCCTCCACTTT NA TRBJ1-6 TRBV6-1 NA
CASSPGTSGASYNEQFF TGTGCCAGTAGTCCAGGGACTAGCGGGGCTTCCTACAATGAGCAGTTCTTC NA TRBJ2-1 TRBV19 TRBD2
CASSLRWGQGAYEQYF TGTGCCAGCAGCTTACGATGGGGACAGGGGGCCTACGAGCAGTACTTC NA TRBJ2-7 TRBV11-2 TRBD1
CASSLFPGSTDTQYF TGTGCCAGCAGTTTATTCCCAGGGAGCACAGATACGCAGTATTTT NA TRBJ2-3 TRBV27 NA
CSSSLADWDREYGYTF TGTTCCAGCAGCTTAGCTGATTGGGACAGGGAATATGGCTACACCTTC NA TRBJ1-2 TRBV7-9 TRBD1
CASSYVSPNTEAFF TGTGCCAGCAGTTACGTAAGCCCGAACACTGAAGCTTTCTTT NA TRBJ1-1 TRBV6-6 NA
CASSSGDQPQHF TGTGCCAGCAGTTCAGGGGATCAGCCCCAGCATTTT NA TRBJ1-5 TRBV6-5 NA
CASSSLAGGTGELFF TGTGCCAGCAGCTCCCTAGCGGGAGGGACCGGGGAGCTGTTTTTT NA TRBJ2-2 TRBV28 TRBD2
CASSPGLKPRPAGANVLTF TGTGCCAGCAGCCCAGGACTGAAGCCGAGGCCGGCTGGGGCCAACGTCCTGACTTTC few TRBJ2-6 TRBV7-9 NA
CASSQRIPTSGDNEQFF TGCGCCAGCAGCCAGAGGATTCCGACTAGCGGGGACAATGAGCAGTTCTTC NA TRBJ2-1 TRBV4-1 TRBD2
CAWSVRAGGYEQYF TGTGCCTGGAGTGTACGAGCGGGAGGCTACGAGCAGTACTTC NA TRBJ2-7 TRBV30 TRBD2
CASNLDRAGYGYTF TGTGCCAGCAATTTGGACAGGGCGGGCTATGGCTACACCTTC NA TRBJ1-2 TRBV6-1 TRBD1
CASSSPDRGTDTQYF TGTGCCAGCAGCTCGCCGGACAGGGGCACAGATACGCAGTATTTT NA TRBJ2-3 TRBV7-9 TRBD1
CASRLTGGANEKLFF TGTGCCAGCAGGTTGACAGGGGGTGCTAATGAAAAACTGTTTTTT NA TRBJ1-4 TRBV7-9 TRBD1
CSSSLEQSSYEQYF TGTTCCAGCAGCTTGGAGCAATCGTCCTACGAGCAGTACTTC NA TRBJ2-7 TRBV7-9 NA
CASSVGSASFYEQFF TGTGCCAGCAGCGTAGGTTCTGCTAGCTTTTATGAGCAGTTCTTC NA TRBJ2-1 TRBV9 NA
CASSLAASSTGELFF TGCGCCAGCAGCCTAGCGGCCTCGAGCACCGGGGAGCTGTTTTTT few TRBJ2-2 TRBV4-3 NA
CASSLTPDSAPYEQYF TGTGCCAGCAGCCTTACCCCCGACAGTGCACCCTACGAGCAGTACTTC NA TRBJ2-7 TRBV4-2 NA
CASSIGAGLGTDTQYF TGTGCCAGTAGTATAGGAGCAGGCCTGGGCACAGATACGCAGTATTTT NA TRBJ2-3 TRBV19 NA
CASSPPKGLNEQYF TGTGCCAGCTCACCCCCTAAGGGACTAAACGAGCAGTACTTC NA TRBJ2-7 TRBV18 TRBD2
CARGNRQGGGYTF TGTGCCAGGGGGAATAGACAGGGAGGAGGCTACACCTTC NA TRBJ1-2 TRBV2 TRBD1
CASSDSGSSYEQYF TGTGCCAGCAGTGACAGTGGCAGCTCCTACGAGCAGTACTTC few TRBJ2-7 TRBV6-1 NA
CASSQVIDRTSGHNEQFF TGCGCCAGCAGCCAAGTTATCGATAGGACTAGCGGACACAATGAGCAGTTCTTC NA TRBJ2-1 TRBV4-1 TRBD2
CASSPGLAGFSGANVLTF TGTGCCAGCAGCCCCGGACTAGCGGGCTTCTCTGGGGCCAACGTCCTGACTTTC NA TRBJ2-6 TRBV11-3 TRBD2
CASSPRGLAADNEQFF TGTGCCAGCAGTCCCCGAGGGCTAGCGGCCGACAATGAGCAGTTCTTC NA TRBJ2-1 TRBV6-4 TRBD2
CASSERGDYGYTF TGTGCCAGCAGTGAGCGGGGGGACTATGGCTACACCTTC NA TRBJ1-2 TRBV2 NA
CASSLSLAIGETQYF TGTGCCAGCAGCTTGTCCCTAGCGATCGGAGAGACCCAGTACTTC NA TRBJ2-5 TRBV5-6 NA
CASSLSHYRSSYNEQFF TGTGCCAGCAGCTTATCCCACTACCGGAGCTCCTACAATGAGCAGTTCTTC NA TRBJ2-1 TRBV7-8 NA
CASRTENNSPLHF TGTGCCAGCAGGACAGAGAATAATTCACCCCTCCACTTT NA TRBJ1-6 TRBV6-1 NA
CASSYSNRGNEQYF TGTGCCAGCAGTTACTCGAATCGAGGCAACGAGCAGTACTTC NA TRBJ2-7 TRBV6-6 NA
CARVNRTAGELFF TGTGCCAGGGTAAACAGGACCGCCGGGGAGCTGTTTTTT NA TRBJ2-2 TRBV7-2 NA
CASSLTAASSYNEQFF TGTGCCAGCAGCTTAACTGCGGCCAGCTCCTACAATGAGCAGTTCTTC NA TRBJ2-1 TRBV7-7 NA
CASSLDSHQPQHF TGTGCCAGCAGCTTAGACTCCCATCAGCCCCAGCATTTT few TRBJ1-5 TRBV7-2 NA
CASSYSSGRALYEQYF TGTGCCAGCAGTTACTCCAGCGGGAGGGCCCTCTACGAGCAGTACTTC NA TRBJ2-7 TRBV6-5 TRBD2
CASSSDRGGDTQYF TGTGCCAGCAGTTCCGACAGGGGTGGAGATACGCAGTATTTT few TRBJ2-3 TRBV28 TRBD1
CASSLDGTSGYEQYF TGTGCCAGCAGCTTAGACGGGACTAGCGGATACGAGCAGTACTTC NA TRBJ2-7 TRBV11-3 TRBD2
CASTLPTGAVNEKLFF TGCGCCAGCACCTTACCTACAGGGGCCGTAAATGAAAAACTGTTTTTT NA TRBJ1-4 TRBV5-1 TRBD1
CASSRQGRGGRNEQFF TGTGCCAGTAGCCGGCAGGGTCGGGGCGGGAGGAATGAGCAGTTCTTC NA TRBJ2-1 TRBV19 TRBD2
CASSTTRQGEGGTDTQYF TGTGCCAGCAGCACAACACGCCAGGGCGAAGGGGGCACAGATACGCAGTATTTT NA TRBJ2-3 TRBV21-1 NA
CASSVSGGGDEQFF TGCGCCAGCAGTGTCAGCGGGGGTGGTGATGAGCAGTTCTTC NA TRBJ2-1 TRBV6-4 TRBD2
CASTPGLAGPQETQYF TGTGCCAGTACCCCGGGACTAGCGGGGCCCCAAGAGACCCAGTACTTC NA TRBJ2-5 TRBV19 TRBD2
CSVDSTSGTYEQYF TGCAGCGTTGATTCGACTAGCGGTACCTACGAGCAGTACTTC NA TRBJ2-7 TRBV29-1 TRBD2
CASSRQGGTGELFF TGTGCCAGCAGTCGACAGGGCGGCACCGGGGAGCTGTTTTTT few TRBJ2-2 TRBV4-2 TRBD1